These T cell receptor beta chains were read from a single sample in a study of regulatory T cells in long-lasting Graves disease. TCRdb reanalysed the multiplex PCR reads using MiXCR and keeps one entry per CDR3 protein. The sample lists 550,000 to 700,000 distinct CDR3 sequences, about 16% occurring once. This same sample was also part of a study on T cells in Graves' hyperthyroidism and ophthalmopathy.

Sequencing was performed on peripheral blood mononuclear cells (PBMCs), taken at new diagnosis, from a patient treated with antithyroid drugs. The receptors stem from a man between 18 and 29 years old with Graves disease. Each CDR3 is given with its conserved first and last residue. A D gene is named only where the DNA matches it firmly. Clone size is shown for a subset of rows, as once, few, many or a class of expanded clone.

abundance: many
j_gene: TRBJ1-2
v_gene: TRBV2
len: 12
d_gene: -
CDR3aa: CASSGQNYGYTF
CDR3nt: TGTGCCAGCAGTGGCCAAAACTATGGCTACACCTTC

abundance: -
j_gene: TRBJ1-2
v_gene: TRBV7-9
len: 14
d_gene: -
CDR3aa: CASSHPGQTYGYTF
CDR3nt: TGTGCCAGCAGCCATCCCGGACAGACGTATGGCTACACCTTC

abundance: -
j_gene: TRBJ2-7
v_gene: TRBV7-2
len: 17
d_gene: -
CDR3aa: CASSPRGTAGAGDEQYF
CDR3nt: TGTGCCAGCAGCCCGCGAGGGACAGCGGGAGCCGGGGACGAGCAGTACTTC

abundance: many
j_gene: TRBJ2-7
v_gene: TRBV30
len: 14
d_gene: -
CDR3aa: CAWSLGQVSYEQYF
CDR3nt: TGTGCCTGGAGTCTCGGGCAGGTCTCCTACGAGCAGTACTTC

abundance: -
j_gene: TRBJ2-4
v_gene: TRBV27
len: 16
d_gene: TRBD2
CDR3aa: CASRRLAGVGSKTRYF
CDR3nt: TGTGCCAGCAGAAGACTAGCGGGAGTAGGTTCGAAGACCCGGTACTTC

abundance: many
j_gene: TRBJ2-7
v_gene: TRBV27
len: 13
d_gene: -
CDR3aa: CASSYKGPYEQYF
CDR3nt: TGTGCCAGCAGTTATAAGGGGCCCTACGAGCAGTACTTC

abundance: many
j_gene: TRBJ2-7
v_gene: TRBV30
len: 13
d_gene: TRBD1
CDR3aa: CAWRDSATYEQYF
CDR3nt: TGTGCCTGGCGGGACAGCGCGACCTACGAGCAGTACTTC

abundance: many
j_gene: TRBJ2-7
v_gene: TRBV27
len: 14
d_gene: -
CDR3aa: CASSTGTETYEQYF
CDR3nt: TGTGCCAGCAGTACAGGGACGGAAACCTACGAGCAGTACTTC

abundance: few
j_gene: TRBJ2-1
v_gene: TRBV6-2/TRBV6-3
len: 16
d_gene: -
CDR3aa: CASSPRSAGHYNEQFF
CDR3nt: TGTGCCAGCAGTCCCCGGTCAGCGGGTCACTACAATGAGCAGTTCTTC

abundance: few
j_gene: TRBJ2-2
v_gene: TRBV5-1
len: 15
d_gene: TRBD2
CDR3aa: CASAVAGPNTGELFF
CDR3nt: TGCGCCAGCGCGGTAGCGGGACCGAACACCGGGGAGCTGTTTTTT

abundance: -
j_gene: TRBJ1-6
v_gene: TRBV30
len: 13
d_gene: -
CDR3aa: CAWSVLFGAPLHF
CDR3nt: TGTGCCTGGAGTGTACTCTTCGGGGCACCCCTCCACTTT

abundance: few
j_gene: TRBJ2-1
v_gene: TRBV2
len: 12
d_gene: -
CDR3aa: CASSDSGTQQFF
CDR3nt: TGTGCCAGCAGTGATTCCGGGACACAGCAGTTCTTC

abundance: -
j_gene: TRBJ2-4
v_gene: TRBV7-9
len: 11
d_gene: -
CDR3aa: CASRSENIQYF
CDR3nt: TGTGCCAGCAGGTCAGAAAACATTCAGTACTTC

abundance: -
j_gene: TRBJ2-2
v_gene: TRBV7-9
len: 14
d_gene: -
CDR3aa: CASSFGGHTGELFF
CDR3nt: TGTGCCAGCAGCTTTGGAGGGCACACCGGGGAGCTGTTTTTT

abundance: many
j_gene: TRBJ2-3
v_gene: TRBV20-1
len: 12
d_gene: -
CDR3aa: CSARGPDPGEYF
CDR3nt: TGCAGTGCTAGAGGTCCGGACCCAGGGGAGTATTTT

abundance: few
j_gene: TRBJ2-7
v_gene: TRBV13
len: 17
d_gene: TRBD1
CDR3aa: CASSLTQGILGGYEQYF
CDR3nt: TGTGCCAGCAGCTTGACACAGGGGATCCTTGGGGGCTACGAGCAGTACTTC

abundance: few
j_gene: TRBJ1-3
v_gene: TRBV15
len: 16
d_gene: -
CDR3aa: CATRRLGGSPGNTIYF
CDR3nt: TGTGCCACCAGGCGCTTGGGCGGCAGCCCTGGAAACACCATATATTTT

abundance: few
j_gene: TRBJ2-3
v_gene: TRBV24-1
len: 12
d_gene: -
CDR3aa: CATSDFGDTQYF
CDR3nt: TGTGCCACCAGTGATTTCGGGGATACGCAGTATTTT

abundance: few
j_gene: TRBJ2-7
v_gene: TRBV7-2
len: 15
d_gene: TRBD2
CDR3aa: CASSSIAGGSYEQYF
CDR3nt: TGTGCCAGCAGCTCTATAGCGGGAGGCTCCTACGAGCAGTACTTC

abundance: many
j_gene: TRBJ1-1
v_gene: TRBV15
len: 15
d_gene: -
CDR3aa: CATSRGGVSGTEAFF
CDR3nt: TGTGCCACCAGCAGAGGGGGTGTCTCGGGCACTGAAGCTTTCTTT